Each of the 4 T cell receptor beta chains below was sequenced from the same sample in a study of cytomegalovirus exposure and HLA in healthy donors. The PCR was carried out with 60 Vbeta primers and 13 Jbeta primers. Using immunoSEQ multiplex PCR, the repertoire was profiled, and TCRdb retains in-frame clones only, with some absent. The sample has around 280,000 clones, 85% to 90% seen once. Source material: PBMCs. These receptors came from a woman aged 18-29 years in good health and CMV-seronegative.

This rearrangement joins TRBV30 to TRBJ1-4; no clear D gene. In germline, CDR1 is GTSNPN, CDR2 SVGIG (reference sequence). CDR3 size: 14 residues. V lost 4 bases and J lost 7, with 16 bases in between. The DNA for the CDR3 is TGTGCCTGGACTGATGGCGGGCAAAGTGAAAAACTGTTTTTT. Its protein is CAWTDGGQSEKLFF.

This chain links TRBV10-3 with TRBJ1-1; a weak D match, TRBD1 (6 bases). V lost 0 bases and J lost 1, with 9 bases in between. In germline, CDR1 is ENHRY, CDR2 SYGVKD. The CDR3 is made up of 15 amino acids. This CDR3 reads CAISESRGRNTEAFF. In DNA form, the CDR3 reads TGTGCCATCAGTGAGTCAAGGGGGAGGAACACTGAAGCTTTCTTT.

The V gene is TRBV9, the J gene TRBJ2-1; maybe TRBD2 (5 bases). V dropped 3 bases and J dropped 2 bases, with 9 bases sitting between them. The CDR3 length is 14 residues. Germline V gives CDR1 SGDLS, CDR2 YYNGEE. CDR3 region: CASSARDAYNEQFF. The CDR3 region has the DNA TGTGCCAGCAGCGCGAGGGATGCCTACAATGAGCAGTTCTTC.

The rearrangement joins TRBV6-1 to TRBJ1-2; maybe TRBD1 (6 bases). Germline V lookup: CDR1 MNHNS, CDR2 SASEGT. This CDR3 has 13 residues. The germline V and J ends were trimmed by 1 base and 8 bases, with 11 bases remaining between them. Here the CDR3 reads CASSEDRARGYTF. CDR3 in DNA: TGTGCCAGCAGTGAAGACAGGGCACGGGGCTACACCTTC.